This T cell receptor beta chain derives from a study of beta chain features in type 1 diabetes. Isolated RNA was reverse transcribed in full, so expressed TCRB transcripts were sequenced. Measured with immunoSEQ multiplex PCR; TCRdb has only the in-frame clones, and not every one. Among hundreds of thousands of clones, roughly 12% were seen once, and the ten largest hold 0.017%. The sample holds a few counts of this clone. V lost 0 bases, J lost 4 bases, and 12 bases lay in between. CDR1 and CDR2 from the germline V gene are LGHNA and YNFKEQ. The CDR3 has 16 amino acids. This chain joins TRBV4-2 and TRBJ2-2; D may be TRBD2 (5 bases). Sequenced input: naive CD4+ T cells from blood. This TCR was sampled from a man aged 18 to 29 in good health. The chain's CDR3 is CASSQDEGLVTGELFF. CDR3 in DNA: TGTGCCAGCAGCCAAGATGAGGGCTTGGTCACCGGGGAGCTGTTTTTT.